A selection of T cell receptor beta chains follows, all from one sample in a study of cytomegalovirus exposure and HLA in healthy donors. Sequencing used immunoSEQ multiplex PCR; TCRdb keeps in-frame clones, though not all of them. The sample shows about 120,000 clones, 74% of them seen only once. Specimen: PBMCs. These TCRs come from a human donor in good health. Both conserved end residues are part of each CDR3. D genes are given only for firm matches. For some rows the clone size is stated as once, few or many, or as a class when expanded; others skip it.

clone_size: -; d_call: -; v_call: TRBV18; j_call: TRBJ2-7; cdr3_nt: TGTGCCAGCTCACCGCGCAGGGACACCCTATCCTACGAGCAGTACTTC; cdr3_aa: CASSPRRDTLSYEQYF
clone_size: -; d_call: -; v_call: TRBV11-2; j_call: TRBJ2-5; cdr3_nt: TGTGCCAGCAGCTTAAGGGGGGAGACCCAGTACTTC; cdr3_aa: CASSLRGETQYF
clone_size: -; d_call: -; v_call: TRBV7-2; j_call: TRBJ1-2; cdr3_nt: TGTGCCAGCAGCCCAAAATCAGGGGCGCGGGATGGCTACACCTTC; cdr3_aa: CASSPKSGARDGYTF
clone_size: -; d_call: -; v_call: TRBV5-1; j_call: TRBJ2-5; cdr3_nt: TGCGCCAGCAGCTTAGCTTCAGGTCCTGGGGAGACCCAGTACTTC; cdr3_aa: CASSLASGPGETQYF
clone_size: once; d_call: -; v_call: TRBV6-1; j_call: TRBJ2-6; cdr3_nt: TGTGCCAGCAAAGACAGGTTGGTGGGGGCCAACGTCCTGACTTTC; cdr3_aa: CASKDRLVGANVLTF
clone_size: -; d_call: -; v_call: TRBV5-4; j_call: TRBJ2-7; cdr3_nt: TGTGCCAGCAGCTTGGCGCTAGAATCCTACGAGCAGTACTTC; cdr3_aa: CASSLALESYEQYF
clone_size: -; d_call: TRBD1; v_call: TRBV6-5; j_call: TRBJ1-2; cdr3_nt: TGTGCCAGCAGCCCTGACAGGGGGCGATACTATGGCTACACCTTC; cdr3_aa: CASSPDRGRYYGYTF
clone_size: -; d_call: TRBD1; v_call: TRBV11-1; j_call: TRBJ1-2; cdr3_nt: TGTGCCAGCAGCTTGGACAGGGCTGGCTACACCTTC; cdr3_aa: CASSLDRAGYTF
clone_size: -; d_call: TRBD2; v_call: TRBV9; j_call: TRBJ2-1; cdr3_nt: TGTGCCAGCAGCGTAGCACGGAAAGGTAGCGGGAGCGGAAGCTCCTACAATGAGCAGTTCTTC; cdr3_aa: CASSVARKGSGSGSSYNEQFF
clone_size: -; d_call: TRBD2; v_call: TRBV4-2; j_call: TRBJ2-1; cdr3_nt: TGTGCCAGCAGCCTCAGCCGGGGGGGAGCGAATGAGCAGTTCTTC; cdr3_aa: CASSLSRGGANEQFF
clone_size: -; d_call: TRBD1; v_call: TRBV5-6; j_call: TRBJ1-1; cdr3_nt: TGTGCCAGCAGCTCCGGACAGGGGTGGGTGTACACTGAAGCTTTCTTT; cdr3_aa: CASSSGQGWVYTEAFF
clone_size: -; d_call: -; v_call: TRBV19; j_call: TRBJ1-4; cdr3_nt: TGTGCCAGTAGTATAGGCGGGACGTCCCCAGGAGGACTGTTTTTT; cdr3_aa: CASSIGGTSPGGLFF
clone_size: -; d_call: TRBD2; v_call: TRBV2; j_call: TRBJ2-3; cdr3_nt: TGTGCTTCGGGACTAGCGGGAGTTTCAGATACGCAGTATTTT; cdr3_aa: CASGLAGVSDTQYF
clone_size: -; d_call: -; v_call: TRBV5-1; j_call: TRBJ2-2; cdr3_nt: TGCGCCAGCAGCTTGGTGAGTCCCGGGGAGCCCACCGGGGAGCTGTTTTTT; cdr3_aa: CASSLVSPGEPTGELFF
clone_size: -; d_call: TRBD1; v_call: TRBV5-6; j_call: TRBJ1-4; cdr3_nt: TGTGCCAGCAGCCCGGGACAGTCGAATGAAAAACTGTTTTTT; cdr3_aa: CASSPGQSNEKLFF
clone_size: -; d_call: TRBD1; v_call: TRBV6-5; j_call: TRBJ1-1; cdr3_nt: TGTGCCAGCAGTTCGCTCGGGACAGCGAACACTGAGGCTTTCTTT; cdr3_aa: CASSSLGTANTEAFF
clone_size: -; d_call: TRBD1; v_call: TRBV10-3; j_call: TRBJ1-1; cdr3_nt: TGTGCCATCAGTCAGCGACAGGGGGCAAACACTGAAGCTTTCTTT; cdr3_aa: CAISQRQGANTEAFF
clone_size: -; d_call: TRBD1; v_call: TRBV5-4; j_call: TRBJ1-1; cdr3_nt: TGTGCCAGCAGCCCGGGACAGGGGGCGCGGGAAGCTTTCTTT; cdr3_aa: CASSPGQGAREAFF
clone_size: -; d_call: -; v_call: TRBV5-5; j_call: TRBJ2-7; cdr3_nt: TGTGCCAGCAGTCCACTAGGCTACGAGCAGTACTTC; cdr3_aa: CASSPLGYEQYF
clone_size: few; d_call: -; v_call: TRBV10-2; j_call: TRBJ2-2; cdr3_nt: TGCGCCAGCAGGGCTGTAACCGGGGAGCTGTTTTTT; cdr3_aa: CASRAVTGELFF
clone_size: -; d_call: -; v_call: TRBV5-1; j_call: TRBJ2-2; cdr3_nt: TGCGCCAGCAGCTTGGGGTCAGTCACCGGGGAGCTGTTTTTT; cdr3_aa: CASSLGSVTGELFF
clone_size: few; d_call: -; v_call: TRBV28; j_call: TRBJ1-5; cdr3_nt: TGTGCCAGCAGTTTAAGGACAGCCCGTGGCAATCAGCCCCAGCATTTT; cdr3_aa: CASSLRTARGNQPQHF
clone_size: -; d_call: TRBD1; v_call: TRBV10-3; j_call: TRBJ2-7; cdr3_nt: TGTGCCATCAGTGAGTCTAGACCGGGACAGGGGGCTCACGAGCAGTACTTC; cdr3_aa: CAISESRPGQGAHEQYF